This T cell receptor (beta chain) is from a study of cytomegalovirus exposure and HLA in healthy donors. The PCR contained 60 Vbeta and 13 Jbeta primers. This table comes from immunoSEQ multiplex PCR, and its TCRdb copy is limited to in-frame clones, with some not included. The sample consists of 150,000 to 200,000 clones, about 72% of them appearing once. CDR3 length: 15 amino acids. V shed 3 bases and J 3 bases; nucleotides not matched to a gene: 7. Germline V lookup: CDR1 SGHRS, CDR2 YFSETQ. The sample taken for sequencing was PBMCs. The TCR was taken from a girl between 5 and 17 years old in good health and CMV-seronegative. This rearrangement joins TRBV5-1 to TRBJ2-7; 9 nucleotides agree with TRBD1. CDR3 amino acids: CASSSADRGIYEQYF. CDR3 DNA: TGCGCCAGCAGCTCCGCGGACAGGGGAATCTACGAGCAGTACTTC.